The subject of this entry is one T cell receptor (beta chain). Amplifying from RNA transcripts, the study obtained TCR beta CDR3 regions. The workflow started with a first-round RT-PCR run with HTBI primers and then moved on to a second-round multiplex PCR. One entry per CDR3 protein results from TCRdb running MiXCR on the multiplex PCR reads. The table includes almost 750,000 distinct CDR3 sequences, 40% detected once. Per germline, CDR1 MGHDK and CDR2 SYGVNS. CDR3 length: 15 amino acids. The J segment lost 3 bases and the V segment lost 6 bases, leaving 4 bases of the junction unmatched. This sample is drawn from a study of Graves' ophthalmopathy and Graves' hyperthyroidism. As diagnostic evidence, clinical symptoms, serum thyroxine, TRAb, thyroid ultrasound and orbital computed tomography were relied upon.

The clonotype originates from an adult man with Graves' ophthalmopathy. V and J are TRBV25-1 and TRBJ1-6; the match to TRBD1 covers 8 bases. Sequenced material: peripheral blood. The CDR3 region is CASSQGAGYNSPLHF. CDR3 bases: TGTGCCAGCAGCCAGGGGGCCGGCTATAATTCACCCCTCCACTTT.